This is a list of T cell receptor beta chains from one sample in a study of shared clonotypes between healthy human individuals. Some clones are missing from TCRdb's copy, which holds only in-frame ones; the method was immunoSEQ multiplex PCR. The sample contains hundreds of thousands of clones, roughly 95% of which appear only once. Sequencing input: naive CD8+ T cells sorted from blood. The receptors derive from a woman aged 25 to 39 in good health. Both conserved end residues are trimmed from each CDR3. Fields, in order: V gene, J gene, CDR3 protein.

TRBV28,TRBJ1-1,ASSYGQGSTEAF
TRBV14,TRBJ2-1,ASSQGTSGNKRGYNEQF
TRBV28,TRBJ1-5,ASSERLQPWTPQH
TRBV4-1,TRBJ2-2,ASSQGSTGELF
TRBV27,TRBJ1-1,ASGLVPEAF
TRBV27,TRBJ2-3,ASSLRPTDTQY
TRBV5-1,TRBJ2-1,ASSLAEIRQGGNEQF
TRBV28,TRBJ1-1,ASRPVWSETEAF
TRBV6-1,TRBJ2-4,ASSDLKRKNIQY
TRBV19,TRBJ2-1,ASSTYLASRVNEQF